This T cell receptor beta chain is drawn from a study of blood T cell repertoires in COVID-19. Study details: From the United States, Italy and Spain came samples of acute and convalescent COVID-19.

This clone was counted a single time. The CDR3 is made up of 15 amino acids. Germline CDR1 SGHRS, CDR2 YFSETQ. V dropped 0 bases and J dropped 6 bases, with 12 bases sitting between them. TCRdb keeps only in-frame clones here, not all; method: immunoSEQ multiplex PCR. Counted here are about 390,000 clones, 87% occurring once; the ten biggest clones make up 10%. Sequencing was carried out using PBMCs or T cells enriched from blood (not recorded which). V is TRBV5-1 and J is TRBJ2-2; tentatively, D is TRBD1 (6 bases). This clonotype was sampled from a woman aged 45-65 years who had recovered from COVID-19. The CDR3 region is CASSLGGRLSGELFF. The CDR3 DNA sequence: TGCGCCAGCAGCTTGGGGGGGCGCCTCTCCGGGGAGCTGTTTTTT.